These T cell receptor beta chains were read from a single sample in a study of blood T cell repertoires in COVID-19. The method was immunoSEQ multiplex PCR; TCRdb's version includes in-frame clones alone and lacks a portion of them. The table records about 92,000 clones, around 85% of them present only once. Sequenced: peripheral blood. The receptors shown here come from a woman aged 55-70 years with COVID-19, enrolled during active disease. Each CDR3 is given with its conserved first and last residue. A D gene is named only where the DNA matches it firmly. Clone size is stated in some rows and not others, as once, few, many or a class when expanded.

CDR3,DNA,V,D,size,J
CASSPRFTEAFF,TGTGCCAGCAGTCCCCGGTTCACTGAAGCTTTCTTT,TRBV7-9,NA,NA,TRBJ1-1
CASIGTSGGDEQYF,TGTGCCAGCATTGGCACTAGCGGGGGGGACGAGCAGTACTTC,TRBV2,TRBD2,NA,TRBJ2-7
CASSPGDGVSYEQYF,TGTGCCAGCAGCCCAGGGGATGGGGTATCCTACGAGCAGTACTTC,TRBV9,NA,NA,TRBJ2-7
CASTSIQSGNTIYF,TGTGCCAGCACCTCTATTCAATCGGGAAACACCATATATTTT,TRBV28,NA,once,TRBJ1-3
CASSYSPPSGVYNEQFF,TGTGCCAGCAGTTACTCTCCCCCTAGCGGGGTCTACAATGAGCAGTTCTTC,TRBV6-2/TRBV6-3,TRBD2,NA,TRBJ2-1
CAWSGGTEPIYGYTF,TGTGCCTGGAGCGGAGGGACAGAGCCGATCTATGGCTACACCTTC,TRBV30,TRBD1,NA,TRBJ1-2
CASSMGQPVGNQPQHF,TGTGCCAGTAGTATGGGACAGCCAGTCGGGAATCAGCCCCAGCATTTT,TRBV19,TRBD1,NA,TRBJ1-5
CATGVNNQPQHF,TGTGCCACCGGAGTGAACAATCAGCCCCAGCATTTT,TRBV6-5,NA,NA,TRBJ1-5
CASGTGAADQPQHF,TGTGCCAGCGGGACAGGGGCTGCAGATCAGCCCCAGCATTTT,TRBV9,TRBD1,NA,TRBJ1-5
CASSYTESSYNEQFF,TGTGCCAGCAGTTATACGGAGAGCTCCTACAATGAGCAGTTCTTC,TRBV6-5,NA,NA,TRBJ2-1
CASSLALTSGDSYEQYF,TGCGCCAGCAGCTTGGCCCTTACTAGCGGGGACTCCTACGAGCAGTACTTC,TRBV5-1,TRBD2,NA,TRBJ2-7
CAWGGEGHTEAFF,TGTGCCTGGGGGGGGGAGGGTCACACTGAAGCTTTCTTT,TRBV30,NA,NA,TRBJ1-1
CASSEAIQGYTGELFF,TGTGCCAGCAGTGAAGCGATACAGGGGTACACCGGGGAGCTGTTTTTT,TRBV6-1,TRBD1,NA,TRBJ2-2
CASSIERSNYGYTF,TGTGCCAGTAGTATAGAGCGATCTAACTATGGCTACACCTTC,TRBV19,NA,once,TRBJ1-2
CASSYPTRGTGELFF,TGTGCCAGCAGCTACCCAACCCGGGGCACCGGGGAGCTGTTTTTT,TRBV7-2,NA,NA,TRBJ2-2
CASSPLLRGTDTQYF,TGTGCCAGCAGCCCACTTCTTCGGGGCACAGATACGCAGTATTTT,TRBV7-2,NA,NA,TRBJ2-3
CASSIDRLYGYTF,TGTGCCAGCAGCATCGACAGACTCTATGGCTACACCTTC,TRBV4-2,NA,NA,TRBJ1-2
CASSEVVGGGVDTQYF,TGTGCCAGCAGTGAAGTGGTAGGCGGGGGGGTAGATACGCAGTATTTT,TRBV2,TRBD2,NA,TRBJ2-3
CASSLEAGVVETQYF,TGCGCCAGCAGCTTGGAAGCGGGGGTGGTGGAGACCCAGTACTTC,TRBV5-1,TRBD2,NA,TRBJ2-5
CASSYSAGGNYGYTF,TGTGCCAGCAGTTACTCCGCAGGGGGGAACTATGGCTACACCTTC,TRBV6-5,TRBD1,once,TRBJ1-2
CASSYRDFYEQYF,TGTGCCAGCAGTTACCGGGACTTCTACGAGCAGTACTTC,TRBV6-2/TRBV6-3,NA,NA,TRBJ2-7
CASTTDGGGETQYF,TGTGCCAGCACCACGGACGGGGGTGGGGAGACCCAGTACTTC,TRBV9,NA,once,TRBJ2-5
CASSPRGAPAPQHF,TGTGCCAGCAGCCCGCGGGGGGCGCCGGCGCCCCAGCATTTT,TRBV7-2,NA,once,TRBJ1-5
CASSFGGGDTQYF,TGTGCCAGCAGTTTCGGGGGAGGAGATACGCAGTATTTT,TRBV12-3/TRBV12-4,NA,NA,TRBJ2-3
CASSSFGAGVETQYF,TGCGCCAGCAGCTCCTTTGGAGCGGGGGTAGAGACCCAGTACTTC,TRBV5-1,TRBD2,NA,TRBJ2-5
CASSLQRVYGYTF,TGTGCCAGCAGTTTACAGCGGGTTTATGGCTACACCTTC,TRBV28,NA,NA,TRBJ1-2
CASSSGSRYGYTF,TGTGCCAGTAGCTCCGGGTCCCGCTATGGCTACACCTTC,TRBV19,NA,NA,TRBJ1-2
CASSHINPGDTEAFF,TGTGCCAGCAGTCATATAAACCCAGGGGACACTGAAGCTTTCTTT,TRBV27,NA,NA,TRBJ1-1
CATSRDGGRLRSLTYGYTF,TGTGCCACCAGCAGAGATGGAGGGAGGTTGAGATCTCTCACCTATGGCTACACCTTC,TRBV15,NA,NA,TRBJ1-2
CASSHWGYEQFF,TGTGCCAGCAGCCACTGGGGCTATGAGCAGTTCTTC,TRBV11-2,NA,NA,TRBJ2-1
CASSAGTGPNEKLFF,TGTGCCAGCAGCGCCGGGACAGGACCTAATGAAAAACTGTTTTTT,TRBV6-4,TRBD1,NA,TRBJ1-4
CASSQSPPTGTGFWAGELFF,TGTGCCAGCAGCCAATCACCCCCAACGGGGACAGGGTTTTGGGCCGGGGAGCTGTTTTTT,TRBV3-1/TRBV3-2,TRBD1,NA,TRBJ2-2
CASSELTGGPWDEQFF,TGTGCCAGCAGTGAGCTCACGGGGGGGCCTTGGGATGAGCAGTTCTTC,TRBV2,TRBD2,NA,TRBJ2-1
CASSLVGGDTQYF,TGCGCCAGCAGCTTGGTCGGCGGAGATACGCAGTATTTT,TRBV5-1,NA,NA,TRBJ2-3
CASSLYDRGGWETQYF,TGTGCCAGCAGCCTATACGACCGGGGAGGGTGGGAGACCCAGTACTTC,TRBV5-6,TRBD2,NA,TRBJ2-5
CAWSAQGFGYGYTF,TGTGCCTGGAGTGCACAGGGGTTTGGTTATGGCTACACCTTC,TRBV30,TRBD1,NA,TRBJ1-2
CASSLGGQGRTSTDTQYF,TGTGCCAGCAGCCTCGGGGGACAGGGAAGAACTAGCACAGATACGCAGTATTTT,TRBV11-3,TRBD1,NA,TRBJ2-3
CATSRGGGESSYEQYF,TGTGCCACCAGCAGAGGAGGAGGGGAGAGCTCCTACGAGCAGTACTTC,TRBV15,NA,NA,TRBJ2-7
CASRATGGARGYTF,TGTGCCAGCAGAGCGACAGGGGGCGCGAGGGGCTACACCTTC,TRBV6-5,TRBD1,once,TRBJ1-2